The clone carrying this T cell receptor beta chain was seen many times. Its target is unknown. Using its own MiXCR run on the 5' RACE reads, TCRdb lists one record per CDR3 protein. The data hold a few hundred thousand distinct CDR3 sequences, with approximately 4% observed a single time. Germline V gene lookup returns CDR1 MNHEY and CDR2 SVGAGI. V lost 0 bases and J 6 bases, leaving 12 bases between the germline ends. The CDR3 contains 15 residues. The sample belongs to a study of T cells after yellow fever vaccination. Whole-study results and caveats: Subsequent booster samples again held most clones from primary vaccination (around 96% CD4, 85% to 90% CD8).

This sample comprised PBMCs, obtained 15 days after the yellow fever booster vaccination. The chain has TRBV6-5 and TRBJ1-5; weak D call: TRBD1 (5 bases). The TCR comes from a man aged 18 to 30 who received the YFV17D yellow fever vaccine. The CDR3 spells CASSYSPGRGQPQHF. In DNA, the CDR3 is TGTGCCAGCAGTTACTCCCCGGGGCGAGGTCAGCCCCAGCATTTT.